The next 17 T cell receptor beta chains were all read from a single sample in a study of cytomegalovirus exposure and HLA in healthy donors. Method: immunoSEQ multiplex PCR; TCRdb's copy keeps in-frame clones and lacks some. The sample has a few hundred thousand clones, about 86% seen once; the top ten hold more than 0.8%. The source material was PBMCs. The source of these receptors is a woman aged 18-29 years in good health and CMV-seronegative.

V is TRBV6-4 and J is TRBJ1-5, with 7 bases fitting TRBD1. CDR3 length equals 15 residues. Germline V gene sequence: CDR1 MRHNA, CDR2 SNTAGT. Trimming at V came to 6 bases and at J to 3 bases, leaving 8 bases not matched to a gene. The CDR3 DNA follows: TGTGCCAGCAGCTACCAAGGGGGCATCAATCAGCCCCAGCATTTT. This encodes CASSYQGGINQPQHF.

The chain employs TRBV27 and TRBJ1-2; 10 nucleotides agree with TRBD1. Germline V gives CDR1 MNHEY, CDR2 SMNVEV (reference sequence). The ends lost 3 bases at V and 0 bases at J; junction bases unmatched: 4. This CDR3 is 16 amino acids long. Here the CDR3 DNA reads TGTGCCAGCAGTTTCTCCGGACAGGGGGCTAACTATGGCTACACCTTC. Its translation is CASSFSGQGANYGYTF.

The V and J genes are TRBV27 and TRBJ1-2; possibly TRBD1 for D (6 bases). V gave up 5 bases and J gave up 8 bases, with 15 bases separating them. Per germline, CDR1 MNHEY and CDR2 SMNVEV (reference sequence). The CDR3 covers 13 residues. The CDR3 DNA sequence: TGTGCCAGCAGTCCCCGGCCAGGGGCCGGCTACACCTTC. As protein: CASSPRPGAGYTF.

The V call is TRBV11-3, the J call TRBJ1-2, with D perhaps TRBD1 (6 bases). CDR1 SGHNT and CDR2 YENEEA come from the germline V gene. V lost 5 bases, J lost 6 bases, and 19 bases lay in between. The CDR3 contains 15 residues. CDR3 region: CASSPSGAGVDGYTF. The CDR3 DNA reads TGTGCCAGCAGCCCCTCTGGGGCAGGGGTGGATGGCTACACCTTC.

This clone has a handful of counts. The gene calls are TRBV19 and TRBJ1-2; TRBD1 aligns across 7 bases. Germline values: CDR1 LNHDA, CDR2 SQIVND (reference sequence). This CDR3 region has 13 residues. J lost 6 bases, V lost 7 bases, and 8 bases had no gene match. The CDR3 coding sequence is TGTGCCAGTAACCCGACAGGGTACGATGGCTACACCTTC. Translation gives CASNPTGYDGYTF.

The CDR3 DNA reads as TGCGCCAGCAGCCAAGCGGGGACAGCCTTAAACACCGGGGAGCTGTTTTTT. It is translated as CASSQAGTALNTGELFF. The chain is built from TRBV4-1 and TRBJ2-2, with 7 bases that match TRBD1. The CDR3 has 17 residues. V shed 1 base, J shed 2 bases, and the junction held 7 bases outside the gene matches. From germline, CDR1 is MGHRA and CDR2 YSYEKL.

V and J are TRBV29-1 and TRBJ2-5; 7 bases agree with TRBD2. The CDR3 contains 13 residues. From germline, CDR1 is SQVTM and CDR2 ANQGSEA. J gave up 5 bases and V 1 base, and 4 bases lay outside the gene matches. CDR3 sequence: CSVEGQGGETQYF. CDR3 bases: TGCAGCGTTGAAGGGCAGGGAGGGGAGACCCAGTACTTC.

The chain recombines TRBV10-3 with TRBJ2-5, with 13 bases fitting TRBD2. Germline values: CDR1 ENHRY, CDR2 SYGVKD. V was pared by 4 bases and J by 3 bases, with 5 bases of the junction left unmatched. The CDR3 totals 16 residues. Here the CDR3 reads CAISGRLAGGEETQYF. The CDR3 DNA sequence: TGTGCCATCAGTGGGCGACTAGCGGGAGGTGAAGAGACCCAGTACTTC.

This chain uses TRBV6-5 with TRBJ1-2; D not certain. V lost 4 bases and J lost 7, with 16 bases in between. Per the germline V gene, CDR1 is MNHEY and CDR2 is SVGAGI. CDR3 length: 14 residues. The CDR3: CASSSHPGLAGYTF. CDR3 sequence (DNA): TGTGCCAGCAGTTCCCACCCTGGGCTCGCTGGCTACACCTTC.

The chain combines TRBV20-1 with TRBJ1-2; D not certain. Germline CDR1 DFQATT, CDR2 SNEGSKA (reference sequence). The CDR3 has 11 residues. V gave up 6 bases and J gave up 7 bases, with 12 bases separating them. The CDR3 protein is CSAPMGTGYTF. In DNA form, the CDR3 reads TGCAGTGCCCCCATGGGCACTGGCTACACCTTC.

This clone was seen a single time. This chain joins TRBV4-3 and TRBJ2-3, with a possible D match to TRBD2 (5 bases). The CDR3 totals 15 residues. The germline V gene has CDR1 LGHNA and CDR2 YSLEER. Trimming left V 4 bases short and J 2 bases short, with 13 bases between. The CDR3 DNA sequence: TGCGCCAGCAGCCTCGACGGGGTGGACACAGATACGCAGTATTTT. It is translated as CASSLDGVDTDTQYF.

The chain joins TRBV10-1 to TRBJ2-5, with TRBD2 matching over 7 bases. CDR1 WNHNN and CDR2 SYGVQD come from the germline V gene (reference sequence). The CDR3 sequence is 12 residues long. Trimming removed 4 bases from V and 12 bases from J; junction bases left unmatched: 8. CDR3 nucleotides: TGCGCCAGCAGTGCCGATCGGGGGGTAGAGTACTTC. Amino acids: CASSADRGVEYF.

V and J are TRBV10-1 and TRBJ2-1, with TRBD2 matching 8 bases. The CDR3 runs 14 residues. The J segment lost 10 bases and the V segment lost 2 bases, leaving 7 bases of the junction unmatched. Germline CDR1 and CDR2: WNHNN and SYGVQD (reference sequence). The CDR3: CASSEIVASGEQFF. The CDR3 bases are TGCGCCAGCAGTGAGATAGTGGCTAGCGGGGAGCAGTTCTTC.

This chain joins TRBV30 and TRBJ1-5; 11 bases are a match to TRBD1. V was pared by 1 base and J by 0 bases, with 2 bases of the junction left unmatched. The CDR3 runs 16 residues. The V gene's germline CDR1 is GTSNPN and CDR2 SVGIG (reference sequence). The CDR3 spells CAWSGTGGLSNQPQHF. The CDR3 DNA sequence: TGTGCCTGGAGTGGGACAGGGGGCCTTAGCAATCAGCCCCAGCATTTT. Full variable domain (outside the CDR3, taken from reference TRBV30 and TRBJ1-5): SQTIHQWPATLVQPVGSPLSLECTVEGTSNPNLYWYRQAAGRGLQLLFYSVGIGQISSEVPQNLSASRPQDRQFILSSKKLLLSDSGFYLCAWSGTGGLSNQPQHFGDGTRLSIL.

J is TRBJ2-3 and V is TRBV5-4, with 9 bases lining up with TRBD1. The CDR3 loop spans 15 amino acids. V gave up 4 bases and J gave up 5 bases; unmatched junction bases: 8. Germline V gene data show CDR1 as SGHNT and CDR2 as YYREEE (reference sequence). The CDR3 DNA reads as TGTGCCAGCAGCCTCCCGGGACAGGGACAAGATACGCAGTATTTT. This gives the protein CASSLPGQGQDTQYF. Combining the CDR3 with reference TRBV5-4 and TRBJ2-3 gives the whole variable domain ETGVTQSPTHLIKTRGQQVTLRCSSQSGHNTVSWYQQALGQGPQFIFQYYREEENGRGNFPPRFSGLQFPNYSSELNVNALELDDSALYLCASSLPGQGQDTQYFGPGTRLTVL.

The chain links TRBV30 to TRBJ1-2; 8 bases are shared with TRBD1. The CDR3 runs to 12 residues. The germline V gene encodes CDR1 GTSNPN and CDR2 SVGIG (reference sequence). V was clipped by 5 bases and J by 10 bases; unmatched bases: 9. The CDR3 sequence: CAWGPRDRIYTF. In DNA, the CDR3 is TGTGCCTGGGGGCCCCGGGACAGGATCTACACCTTC.

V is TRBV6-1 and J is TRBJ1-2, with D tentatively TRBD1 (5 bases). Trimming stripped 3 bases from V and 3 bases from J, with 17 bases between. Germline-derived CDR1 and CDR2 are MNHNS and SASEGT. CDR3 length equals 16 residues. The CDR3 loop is CASSESALQVYYGYTF. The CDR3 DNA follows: TGTGCCAGCAGTGAGTCTGCTCTACAGGTTTACTATGGCTACACCTTC.